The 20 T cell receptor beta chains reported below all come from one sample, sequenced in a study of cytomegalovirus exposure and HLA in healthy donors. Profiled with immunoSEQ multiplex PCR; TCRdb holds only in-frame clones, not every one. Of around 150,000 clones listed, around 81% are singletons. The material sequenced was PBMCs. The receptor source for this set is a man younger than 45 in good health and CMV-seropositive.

The CDR3 here is CASSEGGDVPQVTGYTF. The CDR3 DNA follows: TGTGCCAGCAGTGAAGGGGGGGACGTTCCGCAGGTTACTGGCTACACCTTC. This rearrangement joins TRBV2 to TRBJ1-2, with a tentative D call TRBD1 (5 bases). CDR3 length: 17 residues. V dropped 1 base and J dropped 7 bases, with 22 bases sitting between them. From germline, CDR1 is SNHLY and CDR2 FYNNEI.

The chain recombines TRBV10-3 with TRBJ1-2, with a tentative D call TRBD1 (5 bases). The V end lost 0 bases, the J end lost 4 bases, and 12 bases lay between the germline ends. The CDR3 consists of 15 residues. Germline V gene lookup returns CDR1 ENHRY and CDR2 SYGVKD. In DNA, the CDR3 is TGTGCCATCAGTGAGTCGCCGGGACTGATCTATGGCTACACCTTC. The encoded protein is CAISESPGLIYGYTF.

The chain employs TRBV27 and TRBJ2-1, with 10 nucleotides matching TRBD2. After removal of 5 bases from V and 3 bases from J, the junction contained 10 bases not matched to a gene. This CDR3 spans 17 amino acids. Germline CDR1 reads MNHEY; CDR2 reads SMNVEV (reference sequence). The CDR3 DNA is TGTGCCAGCAGTCCCTTGGCTAGCGGGGGCCTCTACAATGAGCAGTTCTTC. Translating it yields CASSPLASGGLYNEQFF.

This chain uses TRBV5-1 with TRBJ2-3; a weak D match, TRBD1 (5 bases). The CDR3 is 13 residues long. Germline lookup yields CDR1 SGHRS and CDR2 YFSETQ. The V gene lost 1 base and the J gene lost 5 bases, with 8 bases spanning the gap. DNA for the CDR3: TGCGCCAGCAGCTTGTGGGGCAGAGATACGCAGTATTTT. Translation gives CASSLWGRDTQYF.

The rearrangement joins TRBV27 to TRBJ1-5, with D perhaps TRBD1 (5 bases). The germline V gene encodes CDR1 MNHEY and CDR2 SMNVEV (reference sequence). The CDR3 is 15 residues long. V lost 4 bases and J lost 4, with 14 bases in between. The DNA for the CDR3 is TGTGCCAGCAGTTCCCACCCGCAGGGTAATCAGCCCCAGCATTTT. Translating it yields CASSSHPQGNQPQHF.

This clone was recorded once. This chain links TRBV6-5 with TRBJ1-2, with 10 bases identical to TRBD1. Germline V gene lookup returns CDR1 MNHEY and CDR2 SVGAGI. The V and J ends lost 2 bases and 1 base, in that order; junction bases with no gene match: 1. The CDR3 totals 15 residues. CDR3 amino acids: CASSYRDRGNYGYTF. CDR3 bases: TGTGCCAGCAGTTACCGGGACAGGGGTAACTATGGCTACACCTTC.

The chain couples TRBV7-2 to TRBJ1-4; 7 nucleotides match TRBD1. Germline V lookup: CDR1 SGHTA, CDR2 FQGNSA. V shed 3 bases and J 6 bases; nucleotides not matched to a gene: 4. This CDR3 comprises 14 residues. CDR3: CASSFGGGDEKLFF. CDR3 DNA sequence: TGTGCCAGCAGCTTTGGAGGGGGCGATGAAAAACTGTTTTTT.

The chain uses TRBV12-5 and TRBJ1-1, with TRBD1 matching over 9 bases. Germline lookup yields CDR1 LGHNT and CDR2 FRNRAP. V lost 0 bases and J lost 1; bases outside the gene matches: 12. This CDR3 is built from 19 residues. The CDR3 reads CASGLVRDGTGPGNTEAFF. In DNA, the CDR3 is TGTGCTAGTGGTTTGGTCAGAGACGGGACAGGGCCGGGGAACACTGAAGCTTTCTTT.

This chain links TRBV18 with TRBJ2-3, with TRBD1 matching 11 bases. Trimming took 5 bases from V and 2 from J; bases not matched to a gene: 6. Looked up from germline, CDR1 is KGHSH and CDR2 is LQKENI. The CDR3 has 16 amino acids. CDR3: CASSADRGLLTDTQYF. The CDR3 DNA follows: TGTGCCAGCTCAGCGGACAGGGGGCTACTCACAGATACGCAGTATTTT.

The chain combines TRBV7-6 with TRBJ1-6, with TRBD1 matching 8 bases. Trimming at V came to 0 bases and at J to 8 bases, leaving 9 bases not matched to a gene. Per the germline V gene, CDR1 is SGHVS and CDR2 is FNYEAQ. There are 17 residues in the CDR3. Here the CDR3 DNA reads TGTGCCAGCAGCTTAGCGACAGGGGCGGGTCTAGATTCACCCCTCCACTTT. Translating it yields CASSLATGAGLDSPLHF.

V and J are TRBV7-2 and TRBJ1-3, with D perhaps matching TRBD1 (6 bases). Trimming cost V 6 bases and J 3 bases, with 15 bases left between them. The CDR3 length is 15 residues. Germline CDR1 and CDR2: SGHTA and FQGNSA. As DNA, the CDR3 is TGTGCCAGCAGGGGGGGGCAGGGAGATGGAAACACCATATATTTT. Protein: CASRGGQGDGNTIYF.

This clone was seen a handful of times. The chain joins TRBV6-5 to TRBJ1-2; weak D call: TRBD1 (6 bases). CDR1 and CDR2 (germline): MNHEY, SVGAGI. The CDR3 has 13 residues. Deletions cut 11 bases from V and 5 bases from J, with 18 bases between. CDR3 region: CACYRESAYGYTF. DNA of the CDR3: TGTGCCTGTTACAGGGAGTCGGCGTATGGCTACACCTTC.

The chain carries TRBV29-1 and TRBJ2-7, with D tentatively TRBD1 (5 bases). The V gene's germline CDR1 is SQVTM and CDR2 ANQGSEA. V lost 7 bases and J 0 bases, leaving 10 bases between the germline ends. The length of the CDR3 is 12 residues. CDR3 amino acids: CSGVDISYEQYF. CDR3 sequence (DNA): TGCAGCGGTGTGGACATCTCCTACGAGCAGTACTTC.

CDR3 sequence: CSVEVSSYNEQFF. The DNA for the CDR3 is TGCAGCGTTGAGGTCAGCTCCTACAATGAGCAGTTCTTC. This chain links TRBV29-1 with TRBJ2-1, with unresolved D. V lost 3 bases, J lost 0 bases, and 6 bases lay in between. Germline-derived CDR1 and CDR2 are SQVTM and ANQGSEA. This CDR3 comprises 13 residues.

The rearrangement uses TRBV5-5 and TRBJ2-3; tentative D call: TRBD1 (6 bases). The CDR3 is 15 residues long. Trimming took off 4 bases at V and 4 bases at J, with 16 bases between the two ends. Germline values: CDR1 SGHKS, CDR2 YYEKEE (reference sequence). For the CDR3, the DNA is TGTGCCAGCAGCCTTTTACAGGGATGGGCAGATACGCAGTATTTT. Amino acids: CASSLLQGWADTQYF.

The CDR3 bases are TGTGCCAGCAGCTTAGGACAGGGAGGTCAGCCCCAGCATTTT. Translated, it gives CASSLGQGGQPQHF. The chain is built from TRBV6-1 and TRBJ1-5; TRBD1 matches at 8 bases. Germline V gene data show CDR1 as MNHNS and CDR2 as SASEGT. This CDR3 region has 14 residues. The V and J ends lost 6 bases and 6 bases, in that order; junction bases with no gene match: 7.

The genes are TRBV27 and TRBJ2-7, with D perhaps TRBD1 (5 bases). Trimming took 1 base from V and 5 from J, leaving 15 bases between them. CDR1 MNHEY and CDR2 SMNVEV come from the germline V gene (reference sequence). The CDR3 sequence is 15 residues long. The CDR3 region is CASSLFWQGGHEQYF. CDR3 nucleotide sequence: TGTGCCAGCAGTTTATTTTGGCAGGGTGGCCACGAGCAGTACTTC.

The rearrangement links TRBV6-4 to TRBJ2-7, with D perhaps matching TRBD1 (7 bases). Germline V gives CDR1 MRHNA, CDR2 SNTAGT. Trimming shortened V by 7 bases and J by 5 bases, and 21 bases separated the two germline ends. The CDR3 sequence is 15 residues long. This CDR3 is CASTKGGTTGNEQYF. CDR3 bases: TGTGCCAGCACAAAGGGGGGAACGACAGGGAACGAGCAGTACTTC.

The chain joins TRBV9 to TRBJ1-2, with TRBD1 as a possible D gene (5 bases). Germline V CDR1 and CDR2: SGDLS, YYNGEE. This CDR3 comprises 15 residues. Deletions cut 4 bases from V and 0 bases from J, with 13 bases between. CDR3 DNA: TGTGCCAGCAGCAGAGCGGGGGGAGCTAACTATGGCTACACCTTC. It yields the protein CASSRAGGANYGYTF. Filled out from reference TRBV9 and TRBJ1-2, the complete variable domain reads DSGVTQTPKHLITATGQRVTLRCSPRSGDLSVYWYQQSLDQGLQFLIQYYNGEERAKGNILERFSAQQFPDLHSELNLSSLELGDSALYFCASSRAGGANYGYTFGSGTRLTVV.

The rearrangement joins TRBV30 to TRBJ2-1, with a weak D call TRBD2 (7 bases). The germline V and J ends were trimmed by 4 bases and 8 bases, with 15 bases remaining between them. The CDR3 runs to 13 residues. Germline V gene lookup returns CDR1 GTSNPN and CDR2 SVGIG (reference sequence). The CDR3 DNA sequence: TGTGCCTGGAATTGGGGGGGCTTCGATGAGCAGTTCTTC. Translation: CAWNWGGFDEQFF.